These 20 T cell receptor beta chains came from one sample sequenced in a study of neurological immune-mediated disorders. Indicated time point: technical triplicate 1. TCRdb re-called the 5' RACE reads through MiXCR, storing one row per CDR3 protein. Among around 37,000 distinct CDR3 sequences, 11% were seen once, and the ten largest hold around 3.9%. Sequences were obtained from PBMCs. These TCRs come from a man between 60 and 75 years old with HTLV-1-associated myelopathy (HAM/TSP).

The sample holds many counts of this clonotype. The V call is TRBV5-8, the J call TRBJ1-5; D is ambiguous. Germline V gene data show CDR1 as SGHTS and CDR2 as YDEGEE. The CDR3 has 14 residues. V was clipped by 0 bases and J by 5 bases, with 9 bases between them. In DNA form, the CDR3 reads TGTGCCAGCAGCTTGGCCGGGAGGGATCAGCCCCAGCATTTT. Its protein product is CASSLAGRDQPQHF.

Many counts were recorded for this clonotype. This sequence joins TRBV9 and TRBJ1-1, with a tentative D call TRBD1 (6 bases). The CDR3 runs to 15 residues. Deletions cut 4 bases from V and 11 bases from J, with 24 bases between. The germline CDR1 and CDR2 sequences are SGDLS and YYNGEE. In DNA, the CDR3 is TGTGCCAGCAGCCTCGGGGGCTATGCCTCTTCAGAGGCTTTCTTT. Its translation is CASSLGGYASSEAFF.

This clonotype was counted ten times or more. This sequence joins TRBV5-1 and TRBJ2-1; 10 nucleotides agree with TRBD1. The ends lost 1 base at V and 16 bases at J; junction bases unmatched: 8. This CDR3 comprises 13 residues. Germline lookup yields CDR1 SGHRS and CDR2 YFSETQ. CDR3 loop: CASSLNPGTGVFF. As DNA, the CDR3 is TGCGCCAGCAGCTTGAATCCGGGGACAGGGGTTTTCTTC.

This clonotype was seen repeatedly, ten times or more. The rearrangement uses TRBV27 and TRBJ2-2, with 10 bases that match TRBD1. After removal of 6 bases from V and 4 bases from J, the junction contained 8 bases not matched to a gene. The CDR3 has 16 amino acids. CDR1 is MNHEY and CDR2 is SMNVEV in the germline V gene (reference sequence). This CDR3 reads CASRPGGQGITGELFF. The CDR3 coding sequence is TGTGCCAGCAGACCAGGGGGACAGGGGATCACCGGGGAGCTGTTTTTT.

At least ten counts were recorded for this clonotype. This chain joins TRBV3-1 and TRBJ2-1; 8 nucleotides align to TRBD2. The V segment lost 1 base and the J segment 6 bases; nucleotides outside the gene matches: 8. CDR1 is LGHDT and CDR2 is YNNKEL in the germline V gene (reference sequence). The CDR3 totals 16 residues. The CDR3 DNA reads TGTGCCAGCAGCCAAGCGACGGGACTAGTGATCAATGAGCAGTTCTTC. As protein: CASSQATGLVINEQFF.

The table lists this clonotype with many counts. The CDR3 DNA is TGCGCCAGCAGCGCGGCGCGAGGGAACACTGAAGCTTTCTTT. It translates to CASSAARGNTEAFF. The V and J genes are TRBV5-1 and TRBJ1-1; D not certain. CDR3 length: 14 residues. Trimming took off 4 bases at V and 1 base at J, with 11 bases between the two ends. CDR1 and CDR2 from the germline V gene are SGHRS and YFSETQ. The full variable domain, in which reference TRBV5-1 and TRBJ1-1 provide the parts outside the CDR3, is KAGVTQTPRYLIKTRGQQVTLSCSPISGHRSVSWYQQTPGQGLQFLFEYFSETQRNKGNFPGRFSGRQFSNSRSEMNVSTLELGDSALYLCASSAARGNTEAFFGQGTRLTVV.

This clonotype was seen repeatedly, ten times or more. The J gene is TRBJ2-5, the V gene TRBV20-1; D ambiguous. The CDR3 consists of 12 residues. CDR1 is DFQATT, CDR2 SNEGSKA, per germline (reference sequence). Deletions cut 3 bases from V and 2 bases from J, with 7 bases between. The CDR3 DNA is TGCAGTGCTAGGACGGCTCAAGAGACCCAGTACTTC. Translating gives CSARTAQETQYF.

This clonotype was detected only a few times. The chain carries TRBV6-5 and TRBJ1-4, with D possibly being TRBD1 (5 bases). V was shortened by 7 bases and J by 10 bases, with 13 bases between the two germline ends. Per germline, CDR1 MNHEY and CDR2 SVGAGI. This CDR3 contains 12 residues. CDR3 bases: TGTGCCAGCATATCCAGGGAGGCAAAACTGTTTTTT. Its protein product is CASISREAKLFF.

This clonotype was observed many times. The rearrangement uses TRBV29-1 and TRBJ1-2, with no clear D. Trimming took off 8 bases at V and 8 bases at J, with 18 bases between the two ends. Germline loops: CDR1 SQVTM, CDR2 ANQGSEA. The CDR3 has 12 amino acids. The CDR3 sequence: CSSRGPVEGYTF. The DNA of the CDR3 is TGCAGCTCCCGGGGTCCTGTTGAGGGCTACACCTTC.

In this sample, this clonotype turned up many times. The rearrangement links TRBV29-1 to TRBJ2-7; 12 positions match TRBD2. CDR3 size: 14 residues. With 1 base clipped from V and 6 bases from J, the junction kept 4 bases outside the gene matches. CDR1 SQVTM and CDR2 ANQGSEA come from the germline V gene. The CDR3 protein is CSVEVTSGSLEQYF. The CDR3 DNA is TGCAGCGTTGAAGTGACTAGCGGGAGCCTCGAGCAGTACTTC.

The table lists this clonotype with many counts. The chain carries TRBV9 and TRBJ2-1; no reliable D call. The CDR3 length is 16 residues. Germline V gene sequence: CDR1 SGDLS, CDR2 YYNGEE. V lost 3 bases and J 5 bases, leaving 18 bases between the germline ends. CDR3 coding DNA: TGTGCCAGCAGCGCCAGAGTCGCAGGCAGCCACAATGAGCAGTTCTTC. This encodes CASSARVAGSHNEQFF.

Worth noting for this clonotype: Mismatch with germline at one junction end may stem from a read error. The chain combines TRBV11-2 with TRBJ2-2; 8 nucleotides align to TRBD1. This CDR3 region has 19 residues. Germline CDR1 is SGHAT and CDR2 is FQNNGV. CDR3 in DNA: TGTGCCAGCAGCTTAGATTTCGGTGCGGCCAGGGGGCTGTCCGGGGAGTTGTTTTTT. Amino acids: CASSLDFGAARGLSGELFF.

This clonotype was detected many times. This rearrangement joins TRBV6-2 or TRBV6-3 to TRBJ1-5, with TRBD1 as a possible D gene (5 bases). From germline, CDR1 is MNHEY and CDR2 SVGEGT. Deletions cut 2 bases from V and 3 bases from J, with 14 bases between. The CDR3 has 16 residues. The DNA for the CDR3 is TGTGCCAGCAGTTACACCTCCGGGACCTACAATCAGCCCCAGCATTTT. It encodes CASSYTSGTYNQPQHF.

This clonotype was seen ten or more times. The CDR3: CASSLGGSGTIYNEQFF. The CDR3 coding sequence is TGTGCCAGCAGCTTAGGGGGGAGCGGGACGATCTACAATGAGCAGTTCTTC. V is TRBV7-9 and J is TRBJ2-1, with 7 bases matching TRBD2. The CDR3 spans 17 residues. Losses at the gene ends were 1 base for V and 3 bases for J; bases not matched to a gene: 9. CDR1 SEHNR and CDR2 FQNEAQ come from the germline V gene (reference sequence).

This clonotype was found a few times. In DNA form, the CDR3 reads TGTGCCAGCATCCTGCGGGGCGGGAGGGGAGCAGATACGCAGTATTTT. Its protein product is CASILRGGRGADTQYF. The rearrangement joins TRBV6-1 to TRBJ2-3, with 9 bases lining up with TRBD2. In germline, CDR1 is MNHNS, CDR2 SASEGT. Unmatched junction bases numbered 12, after V lost 7 bases and J lost 4 bases. The CDR3 has 16 residues.

The CDR3 nucleotides read TGTGCCTGGAGTGTAGGACCTGAAGCTTTCTTT. This encodes CAWSVGPEAFF. This chain joins TRBV30 and TRBJ1-1; no clear D. Germline CDR1 GTSNPN, CDR2 SVGIG (reference sequence). Trimming pared 0 bases from V and 6 bases from J, leaving 5 bases between. The CDR3 is 11 amino acids.

The table lists this clonotype with many counts. The chain employs TRBV4-1 and TRBJ1-1; no definite D call. The CDR3 spans 21 residues. With 0 bases removed from V and 1 base from J, the gap between germline ends came to 27 bases. CDR1 is MGHRA and CDR2 is YSYEKL in the germline V gene. The CDR3 reads CASSQDPQEEVLWTGNTEAFF. As DNA, the CDR3 is TGCGCCAGCAGCCAAGATCCCCAGGAGGAGGTCCTATGGACGGGGAACACTGAAGCTTTCTTT.

This clonotype was detected ten times or more. J is TRBJ2-3 and V is TRBV6-1; 7 positions match TRBD2. The germline V gene encodes CDR1 MNHNS and CDR2 SASEGT. The trim removed 8 bases at V and 4 bases at J, leaving 3 bases unmatched. The CDR3 length is 12 residues. The CDR3 DNA reads as TGTGCCAGCGGCGGGAGTTCAGATACGCAGTATTTT. Translating it yields CASGGSSDTQYF.

For this clonotype: This clone may be a read error of a much larger clone one base away. The chain is built from TRBV12-3 or TRBV12-4 and TRBJ1-1; D is unclear. V was trimmed by 4 bases and J by 0 bases, leaving 12 bases between them. The CDR3 is 15 amino acids. The CDR3 nucleotides read TGTGCCAGCAGTTGTGGGCCCCCGATGAACACTGAAGCTTTCTTT. It encodes CASSCGPPMNTEAFF.

In its sample, this clonotype was seen many times. The chain joins TRBV29-1 to TRBJ1-1; D remains ambiguous. There are 13 residues in the CDR3. Per germline, CDR1 SQVTM and CDR2 ANQGSEA. V was cut by 7 bases and J by 3 bases, with 15 bases left in between. CDR3 sequence: CSAQGSTYTEAFF. CDR3 in DNA: TGCAGCGCTCAAGGGTCCACCTACACTGAAGCTTTCTTT. The whole variable domain, filled in from reference TRBV29-1 and TRBJ1-1, reads SAVISQKPSRDICQRGTSLTIQCQVDSQVTMMFWYRQQPGQSLTLIATANQGSEATYESGFVIDKFPISRPNLTFSTLTVSNMSPEDSSIYLCSAQGSTYTEAFFGQGTRLTVV.